This T cell receptor (beta chain) derives from a study of blood T cell repertoires in COVID-19. Study-wide context: Donors in the United States, Italy and Spain gave samples during acute or convalescent COVID-19. T cells, B-cell-depleted T cells, or PBMCs supplied cDNA or gDNA.

V dropped 7 bases and J dropped 6 bases, with 22 bases sitting between them. The CDR3 loop spans 16 amino acids. CDR1 MNHNY and CDR2 SVGAGI come from the germline V gene (reference sequence). In the original processing: The authors estimated nucleated cell counts from reference gene primer amplification. Libraries were prepared by immunoSEQ multiplex PCR; TCRdb keeps only in-frame clonotypes and omits some of them. D and trimming were read from the DNA, whereas the V and J calls and clone size are those reported in that table. The sample comprises about 59,000 clones, more than 75% of which are singletons, and 6.5% to 8.5% rests with the top ten.

The sequenced sample consisted of peripheral blood. The source is a man in his fifties or sixties with acute or convalescent COVID-19. The chain joins TRBV6-6 to TRBJ1-5; TRBD1 is a possible D gene (6 bases). CDR3 region: CASTGHREKKGQPQHF. CDR3 bases: TGTGCCAGCACCGGGCACAGGGAGAAGAAGGGTCAGCCCCAGCATTTT.